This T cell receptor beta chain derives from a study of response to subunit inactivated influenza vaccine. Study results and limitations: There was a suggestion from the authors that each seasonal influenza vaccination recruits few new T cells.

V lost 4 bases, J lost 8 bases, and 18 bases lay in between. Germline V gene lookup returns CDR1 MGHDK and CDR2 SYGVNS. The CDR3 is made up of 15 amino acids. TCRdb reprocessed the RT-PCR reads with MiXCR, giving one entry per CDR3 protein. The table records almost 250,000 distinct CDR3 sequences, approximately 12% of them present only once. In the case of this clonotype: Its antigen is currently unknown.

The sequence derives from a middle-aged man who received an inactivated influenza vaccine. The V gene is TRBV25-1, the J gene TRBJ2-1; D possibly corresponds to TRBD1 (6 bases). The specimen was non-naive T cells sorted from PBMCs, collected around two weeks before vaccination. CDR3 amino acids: CASSGTRGPKDEQFF. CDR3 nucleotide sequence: TGTGCCAGCAGTGGGACCAGGGGACCGAAGGATGAGCAGTTCTTC.